What follows are 3 T cell receptor beta chains derived from one specimen sequenced in a study of shared clonotypes between healthy human individuals. The repertoire was sequenced with immunoSEQ multiplex PCR; TCRdb's copy has only in-frame clones and lacks some. The sample lists under 1,900,000 clones, approximately 98.5% occurring once. What was sequenced was naive CD4+ T cells sorted from blood. The subset was: CD45RA+ positively selected. These receptors were collected from a young man in good health.

CDR3 bases: TGTGCCAGCAGCAACGGCAGACGACAGTGGACTGGCGAAAAACTGTTTTTT. It yields the protein CASSNGRRQWTGEKLFF. J is TRBJ1-4 and V is TRBV7-9, with D tentatively TRBD1 (5 bases). The CDR3 runs to 17 residues. V dropped 5 bases and J dropped 8 bases, with 24 bases sitting between them. CDR1 SEHNR and CDR2 FQNEAQ come from the germline V gene (reference sequence).

V usage is TRBV5-1 and J usage is TRBJ1-2, with D perhaps TRBD1 (6 bases). The CDR3 runs to 15 residues. Deletions cut 3 bases from V and 0 bases from J, with 12 bases between. CDR1 and CDR2 from the germline V gene are SGHRS and YFSETQ. The CDR3 coding sequence is TGCGCCAGCAGCTCTGGACAGTTAGCTAACTATGGCTACACCTTC. This gives the protein CASSSGQLANYGYTF.

CDR3 protein: CASSPRRETGELFF. DNA for the CDR3: TGTGCCAGCAGCCCAAGACGGGAGACCGGGGAGCTGTTTTTT. The rearrangement joins TRBV7-2 to TRBJ2-2, with D possibly being TRBD2 (6 bases). Per the germline V gene, CDR1 is SGHTA and CDR2 is FQGNSA. V lost 5 bases and J lost 5, with 12 bases in between. The CDR3 totals 14 residues.